This T cell receptor beta chain was obtained from a study of T cell responses to AZD1222 COVID-19 vaccine. Sequenced by immunoSEQ multiplex PCR; TCRdb stores in-frame clones only, minus some. The profile shows about 140,000 clones, 85% to 95% of them singletons. Points on this clone: Its antigen is not identified.

Regarding the study as a whole: Donors were chiefly white British, with a greater number of females, and clonal diversity was perhaps underestimated. Recipients of AZD1222 seropositive at baseline numbered only 5 or 6.

The CDR3 has 17 amino acids. The germline CDR1 and CDR2 sequences are SGHRS and YFSETQ. V shed 3 bases and J 6 bases; nucleotides not matched to a gene: 14. The rearrangement uses TRBV5-1 and TRBJ2-1, with 8 nucleotides matching TRBD2. The material was peripheral blood, obtained on day 0 of MenACWY control vaccination. This receptor was obtained from an adult in good health. The CDR3 region is CASSSWTGTRSANEQFF. CDR3 DNA: TGCGCCAGCAGCTCGTGGACCGGGACTAGGTCCGCCAATGAGCAGTTCTTC.